This T cell receptor (beta chain) derives from a study of OX40 agonist ivuxolimab in advanced cancers. Study details: Participants averaged around 60 years of age (range roughly 20 to 90) and were 82.7% male. Three patients had partial responses: one hepatocellular carcinoma, two cutaneous melanoma.

Looked up from germline, CDR1 is SGHDT and CDR2 is YYEEEE. This CDR3 has 17 amino acids. J gave up 3 bases and V 1 base, and 7 bases lay outside the gene matches. Whole-study findings and limits: CD4+ and CD8+ blood T cells expanded clonally by week 6 at 0.1 to 3.0 mg/kg.

Sequenced by immunoSEQ multiplex PCR; TCRdb stores in-frame clones only, minus some. The data hold tens of thousands of clones, with 88% observed a single time. This clone was seen only once. Its antigen remains unidentified. The sequencing here drew on CD4+ or CD8+ T cells sorted from blood, taken in a trial of the OX40 agonist ivuxolimab. The chain carries TRBV5-6 and TRBJ1-1; 12 nucleotides align to TRBD1. The sequence derives from an adult with an advanced solid tumor such as melanoma, head and neck, liver or kidney cancer. The CDR3 here is CASSLIGTGGADTEAFF. CDR3 in DNA: TGTGCCAGCAGCTTGATTGGGACAGGGGGCGCGGACACTGAAGCTTTCTTT. The full variable domain, its missing parts supplied by reference TRBV5-6 and TRBJ1-1, is DAGVTQSPTHLIKTRGQQVTLRCSPKSGHDTVSWYQQALGQGPQFIFQYYEEEERQRGNFPDRFSGHQFPNYSSELNVNALLLGDSALYLCASSLIGTGGADTEAFFGQGTRLTVV.